This is a list of T cell receptor beta chains from one sample in a study of blood T cells in healthy people across ages. TCRdb used MiXCR to reprocess the 5' RACE reads, holding one entry per CDR3 protein. The sample records 450,000 to 650,000 distinct CDR3 sequences, 24% being singletons. The sample also formed part of further work on T cells of mothers and their children.

The material sequenced was blood. These receptors all come from a boy under 18 in good health. Both conserved end residues are part of each CDR3. The D gene is left open where the match is weak. Only part of the rows carry a size: once, few, many, or a class if the clone is expanded.

CDR3nt: TGTGCCAGTAGTTCGGCAGGGAGCTCCTACGAGCAGTACTTC; CDR3aa: CASSSAGSSYEQYF; v_gene: TRBV19; abundance: .; d_gene: .; j_gene: TRBJ2-7
CDR3nt: TGTGCCAGCAGCTTAGGAAGCAGGGGCTTGGAGCAGTTCTTC; CDR3aa: CASSLGSRGLEQFF; v_gene: TRBV7-2; abundance: few; d_gene: .; j_gene: TRBJ2-1
CDR3nt: TGTGCCAGCGGAAAATTACCGGGACAGTACAATGAGCAGTTCTTC; CDR3aa: CASGKLPGQYNEQFF; v_gene: TRBV11-1; abundance: .; d_gene: TRBD1; j_gene: TRBJ2-1
CDR3nt: TGTGCCAGCAGCCGCCTCAGGTACTACGAGCAGTACTTC; CDR3aa: CASSRLRYYEQYF; v_gene: TRBV7-2; abundance: .; d_gene: .; j_gene: TRBJ2-7
CDR3nt: TGCAGTGCCCCCGGGACAGGGGCCCTCGAGCAGTACTTC; CDR3aa: CSAPGTGALEQYF; v_gene: TRBV20-1; abundance: few; d_gene: TRBD1; j_gene: TRBJ2-7
CDR3nt: TGTGCCAGCAGCTTAGGGCAGCGGCAAAACATTCAGTACTTC; CDR3aa: CASSLGQRQNIQYF; v_gene: TRBV7-2; abundance: few; d_gene: .; j_gene: TRBJ2-4
CDR3nt: TGTGCCAGCAGCTTAGCCTCATCTGGGGGTTACGAGCAGTACTTC; CDR3aa: CASSLASSGGYEQYF; v_gene: TRBV7-9; abundance: few; d_gene: .; j_gene: TRBJ2-7
CDR3nt: TGTGCCAGCGGCGGGGGAGGGGAGCAGTTCTTC; CDR3aa: CASGGGGEQFF; v_gene: TRBV7-9; abundance: .; d_gene: TRBD2; j_gene: TRBJ2-1
CDR3nt: TGTGCCAGCAGCTTAGGTGGACTAGCGGGAAAAGACGAGCAGTACTTC; CDR3aa: CASSLGGLAGKDEQYF; v_gene: TRBV13; abundance: .; d_gene: TRBD2; j_gene: TRBJ2-7
CDR3nt: TGTGCCAGCAGCCGAAATAGAGCAAATGAGGGCTACACCTTC; CDR3aa: CASSRNRANEGYTF; v_gene: TRBV7-9; abundance: few; d_gene: .; j_gene: TRBJ1-2
CDR3nt: TGTGCCAGCATGTCGGGCGTGAGGGACACTGAAGCTTTCTTT; CDR3aa: CASMSGVRDTEAFF; v_gene: TRBV28; abundance: .; d_gene: .; j_gene: TRBJ1-1
CDR3nt: TGTGCCAGCAGCCGAACCAACCGTCCCCCGACAACAGGGTACAATCAGCCCCAGCATTTT; CDR3aa: CASSRTNRPPTTGYNQPQHF; v_gene: TRBV14; abundance: few; d_gene: .; j_gene: TRBJ1-5
CDR3nt: TGTGCCAGCAGCTTGGGTAATGGAGTCACAGATACGCAGTATTTT; CDR3aa: CASSLGNGVTDTQYF; v_gene: TRBV11-2; abundance: .; d_gene: .; j_gene: TRBJ2-3
CDR3nt: TGCAGTGCTAGACCGCTGGCGACTAGCGGGCACCAAGAGACCCAGTACTTC; CDR3aa: CSARPLATSGHQETQYF; v_gene: TRBV20-1; abundance: few; d_gene: TRBD2; j_gene: TRBJ2-5
CDR3nt: TGCAGTGCTGATACGATCGAGGCTAAACCAGGGGGGACCACAGATACGCAGTATTTT; CDR3aa: CSADTIEAKPGGTTDTQYF; v_gene: TRBV20-1; abundance: few; d_gene: .; j_gene: TRBJ2-3
CDR3nt: TGTGCCAGCAGGAAGCCCAGGGGTGACTACTATGGCTACACCTTC; CDR3aa: CASRKPRGDYYGYTF; v_gene: TRBV2; abundance: few; d_gene: .; j_gene: TRBJ1-2
CDR3nt: TGTGCTAGTGGTTTGGGGGGTCAGTCTTTAGCCTTCTTT; CDR3aa: CASGLGGQSLAFF; v_gene: TRBV12-5; abundance: .; d_gene: .; j_gene: TRBJ1-1
CDR3nt: TGTGCCAGCAGTTTTAATCCAGGGGGCCAAGAGACCCAGTACTTC; CDR3aa: CASSFNPGGQETQYF; v_gene: TRBV28; abundance: .; d_gene: TRBD1; j_gene: TRBJ2-5
CDR3nt: TGCGCCAGCAGCCAAGAGGGGACAGGGGGACACAACGAGACCCAGTACTTC; CDR3aa: CASSQEGTGGHNETQYF; v_gene: TRBV4-1; abundance: few; d_gene: TRBD1; j_gene: TRBJ2-5
CDR3nt: TGTGCCAGCAGCTCGACAGGGGCCTATGGCTACACCTTC; CDR3aa: CASSSTGAYGYTF; v_gene: TRBV5-5; abundance: few; d_gene: TRBD1; j_gene: TRBJ1-2
CDR3nt: TGCGCCAGCAGCTTTGACAGGGGCCCCTTCGAGCAGTACTTC; CDR3aa: CASSFDRGPFEQYF; v_gene: TRBV5-1; abundance: .; d_gene: TRBD1; j_gene: TRBJ2-7
CDR3nt: TGTGCCAGCAGCCAAGAGAGGTCGGGGGGCAATGAGCAGTTCTTC; CDR3aa: CASSQERSGGNEQFF; v_gene: TRBV3-1; abundance: .; d_gene: TRBD2; j_gene: TRBJ2-1
CDR3nt: TGCGCCAGCAGCCAGGTGGGACTAGCGGCCTACAATGAGCAGTTCTTC; CDR3aa: CASSQVGLAAYNEQFF; v_gene: TRBV4-3; abundance: .; d_gene: TRBD2; j_gene: TRBJ2-1
CDR3nt: TGCAGTGGGAGAGGTAACCAAAAGGCCGCAACTAATGAAAAACTGTTTTTT; CDR3aa: CSGRGNQKAATNEKLFF; v_gene: TRBV20-1; abundance: .; d_gene: .; j_gene: TRBJ1-4
CDR3nt: TGCGCCAGCAGCTTGGAGGGGGTACAGGGCGGCTACACCTTC; CDR3aa: CASSLEGVQGGYTF; v_gene: TRBV5-1; abundance: once; d_gene: .; j_gene: TRBJ1-2
CDR3nt: TGTGCCAGCAGCCGTGGGACGGATGTAACTCTGACGGGAAAACTGTTTTTT; CDR3aa: CASSRGTDVTLTGKLFF; v_gene: TRBV7-8; abundance: few; d_gene: .; j_gene: TRBJ1-4
CDR3nt: TGCAGTGCTAGAGATAAGGACAGCCCAGATACGCAGTATTTT; CDR3aa: CSARDKDSPDTQYF; v_gene: TRBV20-1; abundance: few; d_gene: .; j_gene: TRBJ2-3
CDR3nt: TGCAGTGCTAGAGAGAGCACAGGGGTTACCTCACCCCTCCACTTT; CDR3aa: CSARESTGVTSPLHF; v_gene: TRBV20-1; abundance: .; d_gene: TRBD1; j_gene: TRBJ1-6
CDR3nt: TGTGCCAGCAGCCAAGCCCGACTCAGGTGGAACTATGGCTACACCTTC; CDR3aa: CASSQARLRWNYGYTF; v_gene: TRBV3-1; abundance: .; d_gene: .; j_gene: TRBJ1-2
CDR3nt: TGCGCCAGCAGCCAAGATCTAGGGGACGTCTACGAGCAGTACTTC; CDR3aa: CASSQDLGDVYEQYF; v_gene: TRBV4-3; abundance: many; d_gene: .; j_gene: TRBJ2-7
CDR3nt: TGTGCCAGCAGCTTAGTACCAGGACTCTCCGAGCAGTACTTC; CDR3aa: CASSLVPGLSEQYF; v_gene: TRBV7-8; abundance: .; d_gene: .; j_gene: TRBJ2-7
CDR3nt: TGCAGTGTGGGGGGAACCAAAAACATTCAGTGCTTC; CDR3aa: CSVGGTKNIQCF; v_gene: TRBV20-1; abundance: .; d_gene: .; j_gene: TRBJ2-4
CDR3nt: TGTGCCAGCAGCCCTAGTCCGGGACAGGGAACCCAAGGGACCCAGTACTTC; CDR3aa: CASSPSPGQGTQGTQYF; v_gene: TRBV7-3; abundance: .; d_gene: TRBD1; j_gene: TRBJ2-5
CDR3nt: TGTGCCAGCAGCTTAGAACAGGGGAGGGGGAAACTGTTTTTT; CDR3aa: CASSLEQGRGKLFF; v_gene: TRBV7-8; abundance: .; d_gene: TRBD1; j_gene: TRBJ1-4
CDR3nt: TGTGCCAGCTTCGGGCATAGGGGATCCTACGAGCAGTACTTC; CDR3aa: CASFGHRGSYEQYF; v_gene: TRBV21-1; abundance: few; d_gene: .; j_gene: TRBJ2-7
CDR3nt: TGTGCCAGCAGCCCTAGACGGCTAATGACAGGGAGCACAGATACGCAGTATTTT; CDR3aa: CASSPRRLMTGSTDTQYF; v_gene: TRBV7-6; abundance: .; d_gene: TRBD1; j_gene: TRBJ2-3
CDR3nt: TGTGCCAGCAGCCCATCCCTAGGTGGGGACCTCCAAAAGTACGAGCAGTACTTC; CDR3aa: CASSPSLGGDLQKYEQYF; v_gene: TRBV9; abundance: few; d_gene: .; j_gene: TRBJ2-7
CDR3nt: TGTGCCACCAGTGACAACAGGGGGTCCCTGGGGAATGAGCAGTTCTTC; CDR3aa: CATSDNRGSLGNEQFF; v_gene: TRBV24-1; abundance: .; d_gene: TRBD1; j_gene: TRBJ2-1
CDR3nt: TGCAGTGCTAGGGGTGGCGGGAAAAACATTCAGTACTTC; CDR3aa: CSARGGGKNIQYF; v_gene: TRBV20-1; abundance: few; d_gene: .; j_gene: TRBJ2-4
CDR3nt: TGTGCCAGCAACGCGTTAGGGGAGTCAGATACGCAGTATTTT; CDR3aa: CASNALGESDTQYF; v_gene: TRBV7-6; abundance: few; d_gene: .; j_gene: TRBJ2-3
CDR3nt: TGTGCCAGCAGCCGACTAGCGGGTGAAGAGACCCAGTACTTC; CDR3aa: CASSRLAGEETQYF; v_gene: TRBV7-9; abundance: many; d_gene: TRBD2; j_gene: TRBJ2-5
CDR3nt: TGCAGCGCCCGACACGGGGACTACGAGCAGTACTTC; CDR3aa: CSARHGDYEQYF; v_gene: TRBV29-1; abundance: .; d_gene: .; j_gene: TRBJ2-7
CDR3nt: TGCAGTCTCAATCAGATCGGCAATCAGCCCCAGCATTTT; CDR3aa: CSLNQIGNQPQHF; v_gene: TRBV20-1; abundance: .; d_gene: .; j_gene: TRBJ1-5
CDR3nt: TGTGCCAGCAGTTTATCGGGGACAGGGGGCAAAGAGCAGTACTTC; CDR3aa: CASSLSGTGGKEQYF; v_gene: TRBV27; abundance: few; d_gene: TRBD1; j_gene: TRBJ2-5